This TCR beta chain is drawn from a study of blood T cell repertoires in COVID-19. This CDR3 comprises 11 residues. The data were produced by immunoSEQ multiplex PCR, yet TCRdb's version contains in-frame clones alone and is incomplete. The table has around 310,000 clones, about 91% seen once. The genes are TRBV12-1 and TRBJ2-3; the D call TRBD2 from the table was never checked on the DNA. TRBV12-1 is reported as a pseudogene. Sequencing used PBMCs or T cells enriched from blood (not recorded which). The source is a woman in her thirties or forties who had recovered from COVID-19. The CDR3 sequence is CASSLSRAQYF. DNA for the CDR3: TGTGCCAGCAGCTTATCGAGGGCGCAGTATTTT.